The 16 T cell receptor beta chains below were found in one sample sequenced in a study of sequential checkpoint blockade in melanoma. Only in-frame clones appear in the TCRdb table, and some are missing; sequencing was by immunoSEQ multiplex PCR. The table shows 10,000 to 11,000 clones, with around 80% occurring only once. Treatment indicated: randomized to nivolumab then ipilimumab (arm A) or the reverse (arm B). Sequenced material: CD8+ T cells sorted from blood (inferred from file names), taken from a patient given nivolumab and ipilimumab in sequence. Receptors were obtained from a human donor with melanoma.

V and J are TRBV9 and TRBJ2-7; D is undetermined. CDR1 is SGDLS and CDR2 is YYNGEE in the germline V gene. The CDR3 extends over 15 amino acids. V lost 0 bases and J 5 bases, leaving 15 bases between the germline ends. CDR3 nucleotides: TGTGCCAGCAGCGTAGATGGCCTACCTGAGGACGAGCAGTACTTC. Its translation: CASSVDGLPEDEQYF.

This clone was seen once. The chain links TRBV4-3 to TRBJ2-3; TRBD1 matches at 8 bases. The CDR3 covers 20 residues. Germline CDR1 LGHNA, CDR2 YSLEER. With V trimmed by 0 bases and J by 3 bases, 17 bases remained unmatched. CDR3 nucleotides: TGCGCCAGCAGCCAAGAAGCCTCACAGCCAGGGGGCATAGGGACAGATACGCAGTATTTT. Residues: CASSQEASQPGGIGTDTQYF.

The gene calls are TRBV6-1 and TRBJ2-2, with TRBD2 matching over 9 bases. The germline gives CDR1 MNHNS, CDR2 SASEGT. The CDR3 contains 16 residues. The junction had 10 bases not matched to a gene; V was cut back by 4 bases and J by 7 bases. In DNA, the CDR3 is TGTGCCAGCAGTGGACCGCTAGCGGGATATAGCGGGGAGCTGTTTTTT. It encodes CASSGPLAGYSGELFF.

This chain joins TRBV4-1 and TRBJ2-7; D ambiguous. Germline V CDR1 and CDR2: MGHRA, YSYEKL. Trimming took off 0 bases at V and 3 bases at J, with 12 bases between the two ends. The length of the CDR3 is 15 residues. CDR3 bases: TGCGCCAGCAGCCAAGACGCGCTACGACACTACGAGCAGTACTTC. Translation: CASSQDALRHYEQYF.

The sample holds one count of this clone. The junction departs from germline at one end; a sequencing error may be responsible. This chain links TRBV6-1 with TRBJ2-1; a weak D match, TRBD2 (6 bases). Germline CDR1 MNHNS, CDR2 SASEGT. This CDR3 is built from 13 residues. The CDR3 spells CASRDFSHNEQFF. CDR3 coding DNA: TGTGCCAGCCGGGACTTCTCCCACAATGAGCAGTTCTTC.

The J gene is TRBJ1-3, the V gene TRBV6-1; D not resolved. The CDR3 loop spans 15 amino acids. Trimming took off 1 base at V and 0 bases at J, with 7 bases between the two ends. Germline V gene data show CDR1 as MNHNS and CDR2 as SASEGT. DNA of the CDR3: TGTGCCAGCAGTGAAGAGGAGAGCTCTGGAAACACCATATATTTT. Residues: CASSEEESSGNTIYF.

The genes are TRBV4-2 and TRBJ2-2, with a tentative D call TRBD2 (7 bases). Germline CDR1 is LGHNA and CDR2 is YNFKEQ. V gave up 4 bases and J gave up 5 bases, with 17 bases separating them. CDR3 length equals 16 residues. The CDR3 sequence: CASSPRGGGQTGELFF. CDR3 nucleotide sequence: TGTGCCAGCAGCCCAAGAGGGGGAGGGCAAACCGGGGAGCTGTTTTTT.

The chain couples TRBV9 to TRBJ2-3, with 13 bases fitting TRBD2. Germline CDR1 is SGDLS and CDR2 is YYNGEE. V was pared by 4 bases and J by 1 base, with 3 bases of the junction left unmatched. The CDR3 has 16 residues. CDR3 sequence (DNA): TGTGCCAGCAGCACTGGACTAGCGGGAGGCACAGATACGCAGTATTTT. Its protein product is CASSTGLAGGTDTQYF.

J is TRBJ2-1 and V is TRBV25-1, with 7 positions matching TRBD2. J lost 4 bases, V lost 1 base, and 4 bases had no gene match. Looked up from germline, CDR1 is MGHDK and CDR2 is SYGVNS. The length of the CDR3 is 15 residues. The CDR3 coding sequence is TGTGCCAGCAGTGAATTCTCGGGAGGATACAATGAGCAGTTCTTC. It is translated as CASSEFSGGYNEQFF.

This clone occurred a few times. The rearrangement uses TRBV7-9 and TRBJ2-3; D perhaps matches TRBD2 (5 bases). Trimming took 5 bases from V and 0 from J, leaving 15 bases between them. CDR3 length: 16 amino acids. CDR1 SEHNR and CDR2 FQNEAQ come from the germline V gene (reference sequence). The CDR3 protein is CASSPRTGRSTDTQYF. The CDR3 region has the DNA TGTGCCAGCAGCCCTAGGACTGGACGAAGCACAGATACGCAGTATTTT.

The rearrangement joins TRBV16 to TRBJ2-1; the match to TRBD2 covers 9 bases. This CDR3 spans 18 amino acids. V lost 3 bases, J lost 6 bases, and 15 bases stayed unmatched. CDR1 KGHSY and CDR2 FQNENV come from the germline V gene. CDR3: CASSHGISGRLGPNEQFF. Written as DNA, the CDR3 is TGTGCCAGCAGCCATGGTATTAGCGGGAGACTGGGGCCCAATGAGCAGTTCTTC.

The J gene is TRBJ1-2, the V gene TRBV5-8, with TRBD1 as a possible D gene (6 bases). The V gene lost 0 bases and the J gene lost 6 bases, with 15 bases spanning the gap. The CDR3 spans 15 residues. The germline V gene encodes CDR1 SGHTS and CDR2 YDEGEE. The CDR3 is CASSLAFGRGHGYTF. For the CDR3, the DNA is TGTGCCAGCAGCTTGGCCTTCGGCAGGGGACATGGCTACACCTTC.

This clone was picked up one time. The chain uses TRBV15 and TRBJ1-1, with unresolved D. Germline V gene sequence: CDR1 LNHNV, CDR2 YYDKDF (reference sequence). V lost 3 bases, J lost 5 bases, and 13 bases lay in between. The CDR3 extends over 14 amino acids. The CDR3 DNA reads TGTGCCACCAGCAGTTCTCGGGGTTTGACTGAAGCTTTCTTT. It yields the protein CATSSSRGLTEAFF.

This chain links TRBV6-5 with TRBJ2-1, with D maybe TRBD2 (6 bases). Trimming left V 8 bases short and J 1 base short, with 12 bases between. The CDR3 sequence is 14 residues long. Germline V gene sequence: CDR1 MNHEY, CDR2 SVGAGI. CDR3 amino acids: CASFEAGSYNEQFF. DNA of the CDR3: TGTGCCAGCTTCGAGGCGGGGTCCTACAATGAGCAGTTCTTC.

The V call is TRBV30, the J call TRBJ2-7, with 7 bases lining up with TRBD2. Germline V CDR1 and CDR2: GTSNPN, SVGIG (reference sequence). V lost 1 base, J lost 6 bases, and 12 bases stayed unmatched. The length of the CDR3 is 15 residues. In DNA, the CDR3 is TGTGCCTGGAGTGGTAGCGGGCCGACCCCGGGCGAGCAGTACTTC. This translates into CAWSGSGPTPGEQYF. Complete variable domain (other parts from reference TRBV30 and TRBJ2-7): SQTIHQWPATLVQPVGSPLSLECTVEGTSNPNLYWYRQAAGRGLQLLFYSVGIGQISSEVPQNLSASRPQDRQFILSSKKLLLSDSGFYLCAWSGSGPTPGEQYFGPGTRLTVT.

This clone was recorded once. The chain has TRBV15 and TRBJ2-7, with D tentatively TRBD2 (5 bases). This CDR3 region has 14 residues. Trimming removed 0 bases from V and 3 bases from J, with 9 bases in between. In germline, CDR1 is LNHNV, CDR2 YYDKDF (reference sequence). The CDR3 loop reads CATSREGEFYEQYF. The CDR3 coding sequence is TGTGCCACCAGCAGAGAGGGAGAATTCTACGAGCAGTACTTC. Combining the CDR3 with reference TRBV15 and TRBJ2-7 gives the whole variable domain DAMVIQNPRYQVTQFGKPVTLSCSQTLNHNVMYWYQQKSSQAPKLLFHYYDKDFNNEADTPDNFQSRRPNTSFCFLDIRSPGLGDTAMYLCATSREGEFYEQYFGPGTRLTVT.